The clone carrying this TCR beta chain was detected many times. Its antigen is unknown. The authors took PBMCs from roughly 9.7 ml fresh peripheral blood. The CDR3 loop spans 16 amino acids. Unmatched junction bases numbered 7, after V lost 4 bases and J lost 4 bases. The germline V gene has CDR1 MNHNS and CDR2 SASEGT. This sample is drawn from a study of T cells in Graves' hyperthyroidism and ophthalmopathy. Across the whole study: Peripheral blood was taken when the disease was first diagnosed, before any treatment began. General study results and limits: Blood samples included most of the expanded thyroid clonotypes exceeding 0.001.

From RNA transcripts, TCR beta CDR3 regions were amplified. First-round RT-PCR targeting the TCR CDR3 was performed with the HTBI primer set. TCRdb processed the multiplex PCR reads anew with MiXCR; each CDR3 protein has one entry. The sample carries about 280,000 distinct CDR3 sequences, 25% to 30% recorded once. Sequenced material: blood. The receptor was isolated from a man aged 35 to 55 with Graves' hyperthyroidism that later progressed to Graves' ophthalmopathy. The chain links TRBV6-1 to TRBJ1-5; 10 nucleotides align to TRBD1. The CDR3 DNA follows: TGTGCCAGCAGTGGCTCCGGGACAGGGGTGAATCAGCCCCAGCATTTT. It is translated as CASSGSGTGVNQPQHF.